The source of this T cell receptor beta chain is a study of regulatory T cells in long-lasting Graves disease. Per the germline V gene, CDR1 is DFQATT and CDR2 is SNEGSKA (reference sequence). V was clipped by 5 bases and J by 0 bases, with 14 bases between them. This CDR3 comprises 14 residues. Time point meaning: persistent/refractory GD, antithyroid drugs over 5 years with positive TRAb. The TCR library was made from RNA extracted from PBMCs. For TCR beta, libraries came from iRepertoire HTBI primers and Arm-PCR of CDR3 regions. TCRdb recomputed calls from the multiplex PCR reads with MiXCR, one row per CDR3 protein. This sample yields 400,000 to 500,000 distinct CDR3 sequences, of which 20% to 25% are seen a single time; 14% belongs to the top ten.

The TCR was taken from a female donor with Graves disease. This rearrangement joins TRBV20-1 to TRBJ2-7; tentatively, D is TRBD2 (5 bases). The sample in question was peripheral blood mononuclear cells (PBMCs), obtained when the disease was refractory, from a patient treated with antithyroid drugs. CDR3 sequence (DNA): TGCAGTGCTCTTCCAGCGGATGACTCCTACGAGCAGTACTTC. Encoded protein: CSALPADDSYEQYF.